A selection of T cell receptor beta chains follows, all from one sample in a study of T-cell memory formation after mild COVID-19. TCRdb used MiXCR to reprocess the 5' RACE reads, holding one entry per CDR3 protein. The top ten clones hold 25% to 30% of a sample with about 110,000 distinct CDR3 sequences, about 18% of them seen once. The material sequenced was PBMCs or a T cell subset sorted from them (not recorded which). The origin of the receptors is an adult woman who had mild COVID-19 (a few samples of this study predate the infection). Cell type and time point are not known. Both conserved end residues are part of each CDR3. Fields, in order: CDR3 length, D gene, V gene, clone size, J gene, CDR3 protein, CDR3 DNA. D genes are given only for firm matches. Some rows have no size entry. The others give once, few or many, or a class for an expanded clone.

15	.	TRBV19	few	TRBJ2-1	CASTDGVNSYNEQFF	TGTGCCAGCACAGATGGGGTTAACTCCTACAATGAGCAGTTCTTC
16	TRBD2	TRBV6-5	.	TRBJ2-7	CASSYPTERGSYEQYF	TGTGCCAGCAGTTACCCGACGGAGCGGGGGTCCTACGAGCAGTACTTC
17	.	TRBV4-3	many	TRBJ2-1	CASSQAAAGSSYNEQFF	TGCGCCAGCAGCCAAGCAGCGGCGGGCAGCTCCTACAATGAGCAGTTCTTC
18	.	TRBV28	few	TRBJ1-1	CASSTPAPRTALNTEAFF	TGTGCCAGCAGTACTCCTGCCCCTCGGACAGCCTTGAACACTGAAGCTTTCTTT
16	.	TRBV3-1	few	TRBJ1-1	CASSQDSGGRDTEAFF	TGTGCCAGCAGCCAAGATTCTGGGGGAAGGGACACTGAAGCTTTCTTT
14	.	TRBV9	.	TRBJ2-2	CASSPHGDTGELFF	TGTGCCAGCAGCCCCCACGGAGACACCGGGGAGCTGTTTTTT
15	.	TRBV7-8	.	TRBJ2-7	CASSLVGGTTYEQYF	TGTGCCAGCAGCTTAGTTGGCGGGACCACCTACGAGCAGTACTTC
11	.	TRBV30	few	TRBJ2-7	CAWSGAYEQYF	TGTGCCTGGAGTGGAGCCTACGAGCAGTACTTC
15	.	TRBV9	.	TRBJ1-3	CASSVEGAGGNTIYF	TGTGCCAGCAGCGTAGAAGGGGCTGGTGGAAACACCATATATTTT
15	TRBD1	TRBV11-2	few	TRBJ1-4	CASSPPGTGLFELFF	TGTGCCAGCAGCCCTCCCGGGACAGGTCTCTTCGAACTGTTTTTT
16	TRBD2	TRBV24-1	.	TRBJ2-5	CATSDPGTSGSETQYF	TGTGCCACCAGTGATCCAGGGACTAGCGGGAGTGAGACCCAGTACTTC
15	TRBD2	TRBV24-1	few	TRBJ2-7	CATSDYGTSGYEQYF	TGTGCCACCAGTGATTACGGGACTAGCGGTTACGAGCAGTACTTC
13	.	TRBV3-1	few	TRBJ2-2	CASSQRRMGELFF	TGTGCCAGCAGCCAAAGGCGCATGGGGGAGCTGTTTTTT
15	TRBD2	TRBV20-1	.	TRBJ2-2	CSAALAGDITGELFF	TGCAGTGCTGCGCTAGCGGGGGATATCACCGGGGAGCTGTTTTTT
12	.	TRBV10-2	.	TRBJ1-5	CASSDGGGPQHF	TGCGCCAGCAGTGACGGCGGGGGGCCCCAGCATTTT
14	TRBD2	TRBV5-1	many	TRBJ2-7	CASSVAGGPYEQYF	TGCGCCAGCAGCGTAGCGGGAGGCCCCTACGAGCAGTACTTC
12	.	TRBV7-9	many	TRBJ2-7	CASSGLSYEQYF	TGTGCCAGCAGCGGACTTAGCTACGAGCAGTACTTC
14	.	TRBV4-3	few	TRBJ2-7	CASSQDWGDHEQYF	TGCGCCAGCAGCCAAGATTGGGGGGACCACGAGCAGTACTTC
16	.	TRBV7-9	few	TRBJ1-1	CASSLAIGARAAEAFF	TGTGCCAGCAGCTTGGCTATCGGGGCGCGCGCGGCTGAAGCTTTCTTT
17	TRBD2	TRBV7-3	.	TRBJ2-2	CASSFPPGTSSSGELFF	TGTGCCAGCAGCTTTCCCCCCGGGACTAGCTCTTCCGGGGAGCTGTTTTTT
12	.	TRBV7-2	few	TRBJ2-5	CASSPGQETQYF	TGTGCCAGCAGCCCCGGCCAAGAGACCCAGTACTTC
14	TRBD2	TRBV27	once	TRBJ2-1	CASSLGGSRNEQFF	TGTGCCAGCAGTTTAGGCGGGAGTCGCAATGAGCAGTTCTTC
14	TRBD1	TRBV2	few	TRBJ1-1	CASRIGTENTEAFF	TGTGCCAGCAGGATAGGGACAGAGAACACTGAAGCTTTCTTT
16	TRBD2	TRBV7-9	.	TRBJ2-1	CASSLGPSGRTNEQFF	TGTGCCAGCAGCTTAGGCCCAAGCGGGAGGACCAATGAGCAGTTCTTC
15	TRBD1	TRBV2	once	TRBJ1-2	CASSSLGTELYGYTF	TGTGCCAGCAGTAGTCTGGGGACAGAACTCTATGGCTACACCTTC
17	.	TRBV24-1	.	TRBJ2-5	CATSDRAGTLSQETQYF	TGTGCCACCAGTGACCGGGCCGGGACCCTCTCCCAAGAGACCCAGTACTTC
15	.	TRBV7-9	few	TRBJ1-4	CASSPGEGNNEKLFF	TGTGCCAGCAGCCCCGGGGAGGGGAATAATGAAAAACTGTTTTTT
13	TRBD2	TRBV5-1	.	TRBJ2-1	CASSQAGVDEQFF	TGCGCCAGCAGTCAAGCGGGGGTGGATGAGCAGTTCTTC
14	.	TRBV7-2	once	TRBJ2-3	CASSLMPGTDTQYF	TGTGCCAGCAGCTTAATGCCTGGGACAGATACGCAGTATTTT
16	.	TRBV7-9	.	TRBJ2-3	CASSDPGGPAPDTQYF	TGTGCCAGCAGCGATCCCGGGGGGCCGGCTCCAGATACGCAGTATTTT
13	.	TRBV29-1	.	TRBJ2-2	CSVEGRSLGEIYF	TGCAGCGTTGAGGGCCGGTCCCTTGGGGAGATCTATTTT
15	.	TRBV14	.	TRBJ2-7	CASSQEDGVENEQYF	TGTGCCAGCAGCCAAGAAGATGGAGTCGAGAACGAGCAGTACTTC
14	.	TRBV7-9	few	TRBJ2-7	CASSTLQFSYEQYF	TGTGCCAGCAGCACGTTGCAGTTCTCCTACGAGCAGTACTTC
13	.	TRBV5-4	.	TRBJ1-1	CASSLGGTTEAFF	TGTGCCAGCAGCCTGGGGGGGACAACTGAAGCTTTCTTT
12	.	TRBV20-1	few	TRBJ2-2	CSAAPGAGELFF	TGCAGTGCAGCCCCGGGAGCCGGGGAGCTGTTTTTT
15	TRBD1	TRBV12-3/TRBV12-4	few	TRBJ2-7	CASSPARDSAYEQYF	TGTGCCAGCAGTCCCGCCCGGGACAGTGCCTACGAGCAGTACTTC
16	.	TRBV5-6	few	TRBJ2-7	CASSPPIEQGNHEQYF	TGTGCCAGCAGCCCCCCGATCGAGCAAGGGAATCACGAGCAGTACTTC
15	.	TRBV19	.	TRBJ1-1	CASSLNSYGNTEAFF	TGTGCCAGTAGTTTGAATAGTTATGGGAACACTGAAGCTTTCTTT
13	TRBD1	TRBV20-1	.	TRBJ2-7	CSARDGQALEQYF	TGCAGTGCTAGAGACGGACAGGCCTTGGAGCAGTACTTC
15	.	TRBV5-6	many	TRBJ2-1	CASSPPLSLYNEQFF	TGTGCCAGCAGCCCACCCCTGAGCCTCTACAATGAGCAGTTCTTC
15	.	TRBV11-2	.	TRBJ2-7	CASSLAYSDGYEQYF	TGTGCCAGCAGCTTAGCTTATTCGGACGGGTACGAGCAGTACTTC
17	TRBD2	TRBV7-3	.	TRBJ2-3	CASSLITSSGVGDTQYF	TGTGCCAGCAGCTTAATTACCTCTAGCGGGGTAGGCGATACTCAGTATTTT
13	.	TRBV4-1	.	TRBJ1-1	CASSQSTVTEAFF	TGCGCCAGCAGCCAAAGTACGGTGACTGAAGCTTTCTTT
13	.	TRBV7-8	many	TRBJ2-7	CASSSSGTYEQYF	TGTGCCAGCAGCTCGTCAGGGACCTACGAGCAGTACTTC
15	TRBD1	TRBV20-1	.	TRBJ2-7	CSARVQGALRDEQYF	TGCAGTGCTAGAGTACAGGGGGCGCTTAGAGACGAGCAGTACTTC
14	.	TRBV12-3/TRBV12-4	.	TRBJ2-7	CASSFVLVGGEQYF	TGTGCCAGCAGTTTTGTTCTAGTAGGGGGCGAGCAGTACTTC
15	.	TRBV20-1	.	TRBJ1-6	CSARVTSSYNSPLHF	TGCAGTGCTAGGGTTACAAGCTCCTATAATTCACCCCTCCACTTT
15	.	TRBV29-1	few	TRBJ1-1	CSSLVSGKGATEAFF	TGCAGCTCCCTGGTAAGCGGGAAAGGGGCCACTGAAGCTTTCTTT
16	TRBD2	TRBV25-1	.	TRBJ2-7	CASSDSGLAGYYEQYF	TGTGCCAGCAGTGATTCGGGACTAGCGGGATACTACGAGCAGTACTTC
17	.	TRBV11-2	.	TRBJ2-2	CASSLRVTAPNTGELFF	TGTGCCAGCAGCTTAAGGGTAACGGCACCAAACACCGGGGAGCTGTTTTTT
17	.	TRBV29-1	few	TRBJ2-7	CSVEESGGGPSLVGQYF	TGCAGCGTTGAAGAAAGTGGTGGGGGGCCCTCTCTCGTGGGGCAGTACTTC
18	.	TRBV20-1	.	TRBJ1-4	CSAAMALTDDATNEKLFF	TGCAGTGCGGCCATGGCGTTGACAGACGATGCAACTAATGAAAAACTGTTTTTT
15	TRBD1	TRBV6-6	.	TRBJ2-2	CASSLKGQGAGELFF	TGTGCCAGCAGTCTCAAAGGACAGGGGGCGGGGGAGCTGTTTTTT
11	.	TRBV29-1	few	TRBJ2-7	CSVGQGLEQYF	TGCAGCGTTGGGCAGGGCCTCGAGCAGTACTTC
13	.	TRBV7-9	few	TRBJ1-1	CASSFPWGAEAFF	TGTGCCAGCAGCTTCCCCTGGGGGGCAGAAGCTTTCTTT
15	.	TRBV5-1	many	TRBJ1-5	CASSPEGYSNQPQHF	TGCGCCAGCAGCCCGGAGGGGTATAGCAATCAGCCCCAGCATTTT
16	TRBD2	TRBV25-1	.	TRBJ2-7	CASSERIWDYSYEQYF	TGTGCCAGCAGTGAAAGAATCTGGGACTACTCCTACGAGCAGTACTTC
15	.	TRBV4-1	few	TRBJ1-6	CASSQDSASNSPLHF	TGCGCCAGCAGCCAAGATTCCGCTAGTAATTCACCCCTCCACTTT
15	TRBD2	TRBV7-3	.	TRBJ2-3	CASSLYGGAADTQYF	TGTGCCAGCAGCTTATACGGGGGGGCTGCAGATACGCAGTATTTT
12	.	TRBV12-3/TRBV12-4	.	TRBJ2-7	CASSEVVYEQYF	TGTGCCAGCAGCGAGGTAGTATACGAGCAGTACTTC